Listed here is a single T cell receptor beta chain. Its specificity is unknown. Time point defined: patch test 2, 6 weeks after DPC sensitization. Treatment of the sample: therapeutic diphenylcyclopropenone sensitization with weekly scalp DPC. The record originates from a study of human T cells and chemical hapten exposure. General study points: Alopecia in all donors means immunity may differ from healthy individuals.

Germline V gene data show CDR1 as MDHEN and CDR2 as SYDVKM. The V and J ends lost 2 bases and 5 bases, in that order; junction bases with no gene match: 5. The CDR3 extends over 16 amino acids. TCRdb reanalysed the RACE reads using MiXCR and keeps one entry per CDR3 protein. Here the sample spans more than 75,000 distinct CDR3 sequences, approximately 10% being singletons. This TCR was sampled from a woman in her thirties with alopecia areata. Some clones in this sample may be carry-over from other donors' samples. The chain couples TRBV28 to TRBJ2-7, with TRBD2 matching 14 bases. The sample was whole blood, taken in connection with sensitization to the hapten diphenylcyclopropenone (DPC). The CDR3, as DNA: TGTGCCAGCAGTTTACACGGGACTAGCGGGAGCCACGAGCAGTACTTC. Translating it yields CASSLHGTSGSHEQYF.